This T cell receptor beta chain was retrieved from a study of control samples from healthy donors and cancer patients. Data came from immunoSEQ multiplex PCR; TCRdb stores just in-frame clones and leaves some out. The profile shows approximately 150,000 clones, roughly 94% of them singletons. J gave up 3 bases and V 4 bases, and 6 bases lay outside the gene matches. Per germline, CDR1 SGHTS and CDR2 YDEGEE. The length of the CDR3 is 15 residues. The clonotype was recovered from a man between 60 and 75 years old with colorectal cancer. J is TRBJ1-5 and V is TRBV5-8; TRBD1 agrees at 8 bases. The sample taken for sequencing was PBMCs. The CDR3 sequence: CASSEDRALNQPQHF. In DNA form, the CDR3 reads TGTGCCAGCAGCGAGGACAGGGCCCTCAATCAGCCCCAGCATTTT.